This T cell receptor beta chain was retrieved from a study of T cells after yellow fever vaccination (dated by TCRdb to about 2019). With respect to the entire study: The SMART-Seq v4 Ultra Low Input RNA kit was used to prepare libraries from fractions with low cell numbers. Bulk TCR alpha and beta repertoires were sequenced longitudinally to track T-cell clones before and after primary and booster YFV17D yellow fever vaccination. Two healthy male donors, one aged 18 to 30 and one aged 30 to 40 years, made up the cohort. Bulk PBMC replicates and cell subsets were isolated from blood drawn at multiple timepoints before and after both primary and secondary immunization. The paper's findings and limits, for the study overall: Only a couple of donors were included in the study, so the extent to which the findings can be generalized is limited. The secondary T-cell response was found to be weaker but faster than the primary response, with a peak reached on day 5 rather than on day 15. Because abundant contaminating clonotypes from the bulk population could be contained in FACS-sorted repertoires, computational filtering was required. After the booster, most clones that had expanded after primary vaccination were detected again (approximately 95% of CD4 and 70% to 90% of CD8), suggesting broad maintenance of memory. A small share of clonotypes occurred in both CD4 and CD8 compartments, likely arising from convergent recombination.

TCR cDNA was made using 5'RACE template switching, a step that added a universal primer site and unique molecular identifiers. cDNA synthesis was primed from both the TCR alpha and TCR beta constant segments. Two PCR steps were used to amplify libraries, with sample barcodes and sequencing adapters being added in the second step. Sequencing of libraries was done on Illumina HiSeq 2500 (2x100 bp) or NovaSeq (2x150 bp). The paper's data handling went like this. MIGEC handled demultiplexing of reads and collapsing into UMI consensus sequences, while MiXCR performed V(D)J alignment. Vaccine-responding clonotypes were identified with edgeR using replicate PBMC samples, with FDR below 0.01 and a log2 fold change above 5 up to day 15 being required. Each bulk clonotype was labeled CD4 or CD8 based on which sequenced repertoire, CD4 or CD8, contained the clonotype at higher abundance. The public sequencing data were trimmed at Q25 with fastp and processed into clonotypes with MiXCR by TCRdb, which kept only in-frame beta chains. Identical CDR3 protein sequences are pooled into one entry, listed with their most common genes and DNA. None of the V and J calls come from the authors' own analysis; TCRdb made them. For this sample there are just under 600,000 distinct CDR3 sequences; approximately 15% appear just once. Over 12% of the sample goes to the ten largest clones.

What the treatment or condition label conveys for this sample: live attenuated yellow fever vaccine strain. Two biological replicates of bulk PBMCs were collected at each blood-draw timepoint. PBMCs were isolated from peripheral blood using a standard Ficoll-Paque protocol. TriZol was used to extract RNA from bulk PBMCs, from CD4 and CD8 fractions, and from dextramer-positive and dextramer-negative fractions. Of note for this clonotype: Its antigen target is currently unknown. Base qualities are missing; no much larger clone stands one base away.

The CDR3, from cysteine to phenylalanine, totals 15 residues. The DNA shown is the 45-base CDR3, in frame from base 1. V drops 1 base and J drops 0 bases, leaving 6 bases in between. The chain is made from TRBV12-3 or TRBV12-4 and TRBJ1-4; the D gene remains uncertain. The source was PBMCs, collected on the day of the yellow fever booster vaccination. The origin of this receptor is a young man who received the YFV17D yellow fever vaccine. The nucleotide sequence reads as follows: TGTGCCAGCAGTTTAGTGGCGACAACTAATGAAAAACTGTTTTTT. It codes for CASSLVATTNEKLFF.